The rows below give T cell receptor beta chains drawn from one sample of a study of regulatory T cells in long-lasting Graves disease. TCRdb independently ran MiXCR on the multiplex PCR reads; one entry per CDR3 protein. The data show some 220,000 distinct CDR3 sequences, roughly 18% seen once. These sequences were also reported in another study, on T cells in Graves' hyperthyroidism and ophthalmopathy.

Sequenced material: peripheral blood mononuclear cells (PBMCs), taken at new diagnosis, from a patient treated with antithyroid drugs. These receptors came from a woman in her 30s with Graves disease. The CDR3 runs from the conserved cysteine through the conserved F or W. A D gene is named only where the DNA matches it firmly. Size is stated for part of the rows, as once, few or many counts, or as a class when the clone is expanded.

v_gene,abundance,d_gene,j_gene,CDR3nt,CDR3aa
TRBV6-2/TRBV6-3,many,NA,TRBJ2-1,TGTGCCAGCAGTTACGGGTTGACTAATATTCATGAGCAGTTCTTC,CASSYGLTNIHEQFF
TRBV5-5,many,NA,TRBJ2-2,TGTGCCAGCAGCTTCCTTAGACTAGCGAACACCGGGGAGCTGTTTTTT,CASSFLRLANTGELFF
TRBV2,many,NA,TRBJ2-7,TGTGCCAGCAGTTATAGACCGAACTCCTACGAGCAGTACTTC,CASSYRPNSYEQYF
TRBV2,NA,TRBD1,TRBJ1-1,TGTGCCAGCAGTAAATCCGGGACAGGGGGCACTGAAGCTTTCTTT,CASSKSGTGGTEAFF
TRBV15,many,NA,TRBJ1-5,TGTGCCACCAGCAGAGATCTGTGGGGCTGGAGCAATCAGCCCCAGCATTTT,CATSRDLWGWSNQPQHF
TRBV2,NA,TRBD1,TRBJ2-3,TGTGCCAGCAGCCGGGACAGGGGGGAGACAGATACGCAGTATTTT,CASSRDRGETDTQYF
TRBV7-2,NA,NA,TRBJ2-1,TGTGCCAGCAGCTTTGCCAACAGGGAGGTTGAGCAGTTCTTC,CASSFANREVEQFF
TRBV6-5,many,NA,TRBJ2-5,TGTGCCAGCAGTTACTCGATAGTACCCAGACTGGGGCAAGAGACCCAGTACTTC,CASSYSIVPRLGQETQYF
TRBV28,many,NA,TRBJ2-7,TGTGCCAGCAGTTTGTTAGCGGTTTCAATATACGAGCAGTACTTC,CASSLLAVSIYEQYF
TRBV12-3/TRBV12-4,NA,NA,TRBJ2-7,TGTGCCAGCAGACCGGGACGGGCTTTCTACGAGCAGTACTTC,CASRPGRAFYEQYF
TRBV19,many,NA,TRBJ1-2,TGTGCCAGTAGTATCCGCGCTGGCCGGCTTGGGGACTATGGCTACACCTTC,CASSIRAGRLGDYGYTF
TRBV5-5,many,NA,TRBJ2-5,TGTGCCAGCAGTCGAACTAGCCAAGAGACCCAGTACTTC,CASSRTSQETQYF
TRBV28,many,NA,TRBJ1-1,TGTGCCACCCTGGGGAGTGGGGTCTTCCCTCAAGAAGCTTTCTTT,CATLGSGVFPQEAFF
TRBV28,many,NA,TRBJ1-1,TGTGCCACCAAACAATATGGGATCACTGAAGCTTTCTTT,CATKQYGITEAFF
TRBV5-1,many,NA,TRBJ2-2,TGCGCCAGCAGCGGTGGGGCAAGGAACACCGGGGAGCTGTTTTTT,CASSGGARNTGELFF
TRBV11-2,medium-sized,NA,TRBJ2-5,TGTGCCAGCAGCCCCAATGAACGTCGAGGGAGTACGAAGACCCAGTACTTC,CASSPNERRGSTKTQYF
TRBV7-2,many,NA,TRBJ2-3,TGTGCCAGCAGCACAGGGTTGCTAGATACGCAGTATTTT,CASSTGLLDTQYF
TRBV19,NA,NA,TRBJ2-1,TGTGCCAGTAGTACCCGGCGGCCGGCGGCCTACAATGAGCAGTTCTTC,CASSTRRPAAYNEQFF